A single sample is the source of the 29 T cell receptor beta chains below, sequenced in a study of blood T cell repertoires in COVID-19. The protocol was immunoSEQ multiplex PCR, while the TCRdb copy is restricted to in-frame clones and leaves out a portion. The table has some 64,000 clones, about 76% seen once. Sequencing input: peripheral blood. These receptors came from a human donor in a cohort sampled during active COVID-19.

This clone has only a few counts. This chain joins TRBV30 and TRBJ2-7; 10 bases agree with TRBD2. This CDR3 spans 13 amino acids. Losses at the gene ends were 5 bases for V and 4 bases for J; bases not matched to a gene: 5. Germline CDR1 reads GTSNPN; CDR2 reads SVGIG (reference sequence). The CDR3 protein is CAWGGLAVYEQYF. CDR3 coding DNA: TGTGCCTGGGGTGGACTAGCGGTGTACGAGCAGTACTTC.

The chain uses TRBV7-2 and TRBJ1-2, with D tentatively TRBD1 (6 bases). Trimming took off 2 bases at V and 0 bases at J, with 10 bases between the two ends. The length of the CDR3 is 15 residues. The germline CDR1 and CDR2 sequences are SGHTA and FQGNSA. The CDR3 sequence is CASSLTGPANYGYTF. For the CDR3, the DNA is TGTGCCAGCAGCTTAACAGGGCCAGCTAACTATGGCTACACCTTC.

This chain joins TRBV9 and TRBJ2-5, with 10 bases identical to TRBD1. With V trimmed by 0 bases and J by 5 bases, 7 bases remained unmatched. Germline values: CDR1 SGDLS, CDR2 YYNGEE. There are 16 residues in the CDR3. The CDR3: CASSVVRTGGRETQYF. The CDR3 nucleotides are TGTGCCAGCAGCGTAGTTCGGACAGGGGGTCGGGAGACCCAGTACTTC. The variable domain in full, completed from reference TRBV9 and TRBJ2-5, reads DSGVTQTPKHLITATGQRVTLRCSPRSGDLSVYWYQQSLDQGLQFLIQYYNGEERAKGNILERFSAQQFPDLHSELNLSSLELGDSALYFCASSVVRTGGRETQYFGPGTRLLVL.

The rearrangement uses TRBV11-2 and TRBJ2-1, with D hard to call. The CDR3 length is 16 residues. The germline V and J ends were trimmed by 4 bases and 1 base, with 14 bases remaining between them. CDR1 and CDR2 (germline): SGHAT, FQNNGV. The CDR3 region has the DNA TGTGCCAGCAGCTCCCCTCGTGGCCCATCCTACAATGAGCAGTTCTTC. Its protein product is CASSSPRGPSYNEQFF.

The chain recombines TRBV11-2 with TRBJ2-2; 8 nucleotides match TRBD1. Looked up from germline, CDR1 is SGHAT and CDR2 is FQNNGV. With V trimmed by 5 bases and J by 7 bases, 6 bases remained unmatched. The CDR3 length is 14 residues. CDR3 amino acids: CASSPQGAIGELFF. CDR3 coding DNA: TGTGCCAGCAGCCCCCAGGGGGCAATCGGGGAGCTGTTTTTT.

This chain links TRBV6-2 or TRBV6-3 with TRBJ1-5; tentative D call: TRBD1 (5 bases). This CDR3 is built from 15 residues. V lost 0 bases, J lost 5 bases, and 11 bases lay in between. Per the germline V gene, CDR1 is MNHEY and CDR2 is SVGEGT. CDR3 DNA: TGTGCCAGCAGTTACTCGGGGCGGGGGTATCAGCCCCAGCATTTT. It is translated as CASSYSGRGYQPQHF.

This chain uses TRBV7-8 with TRBJ2-5, with D possibly being TRBD1 (6 bases). CDR1 and CDR2 from the germline V gene are SGHVS and FQNEAQ. Trimming left V 4 bases short and J 2 bases short, with 23 bases between. This CDR3 region has 18 residues. CDR3 bases: TGTGCCAGCAGCTCGAACCCTTGGGGGCGTCCAGGTCAAGAGACCCAGTACTTC. It specifies CASSSNPWGRPGQETQYF. The whole variable domain, remainder taken from reference TRBV7-8 and TRBJ2-5, is GAGVSQSPRYKVAKRGQDVALRCDPISGHVSLFWYQQALGQGPEFLTYFQNEAQLDKSGLPSDRFFAERPEGSVSTLKIQRTQQEDSAVYLCASSSNPWGRPGQETQYFGPGTRLLVL.

The rearrangement joins TRBV5-1 to TRBJ1-3; D may be TRBD1 (6 bases). Germline V gene lookup returns CDR1 SGHRS and CDR2 YFSETQ. V lost 0 bases and J 6 bases, leaving 10 bases between the germline ends. CDR3 size: 14 residues. The CDR3 protein is CASSLGQEINTIYF. CDR3 in DNA: TGCGCCAGCAGCTTGGGACAGGAGATAAACACCATATATTTT.

The V gene is TRBV5-1, the J gene TRBJ2-2, with a possible D match to TRBD2 (6 bases). Germline V lookup: CDR1 SGHRS, CDR2 YFSETQ. The V and J ends lost 2 bases and 2 bases respectively, with 10 bases between them. The CDR3 extends over 15 amino acids. The CDR3: CASSFWGDNTGELFF. In DNA, the CDR3 is TGCGCCAGCAGCTTTTGGGGGGATAACACCGGGGAGCTGTTTTTT.

The chain is built from TRBV6-5 and TRBJ2-4, with TRBD2 matching 11 bases. This CDR3 is built from 15 residues. The J segment lost 6 bases and the V segment lost 5 bases, leaving 6 bases of the junction unmatched. The V gene's germline CDR1 is MNHEY and CDR2 SVGAGI. CDR3 region: CASSNAGTSGNIQYF. CDR3 DNA: TGTGCCAGCAGTAATGCCGGGACTAGCGGAAACATTCAGTACTTC.

This chain joins TRBV2 and TRBJ2-1, with a weak D call TRBD2 (5 bases). This CDR3 comprises 14 residues. V shed 2 bases and J shed 9 bases, with 14 bases lying between them. Germline assignment: CDR1 SNHLY and CDR2 FYNNEI. The CDR3 nucleotides are TGTGCCAGCAGTGAATCGGTGGGTGCGGGTGAGCAGTTCTTC. Its protein product is CASSESVGAGEQFF.

The chain joins TRBV6-6 to TRBJ2-3, with a weak D call TRBD2 (7 bases). Germline V gene sequence: CDR1 MNHNY, CDR2 SVGAGI (reference sequence). The CDR3 is 16 residues long. The V end was cut by 5 bases, the J end by 3 bases, with 18 bases between. The CDR3 bases are TGTGCCAGCAGTCAAGGGGGGGCTGGACGGACAGATACGCAGTATTTT. Its translation is CASSQGGAGRTDTQYF.

The chain carries TRBV9 and TRBJ1-2; tentative D call: TRBD1 (5 bases). Germline assignment: CDR1 SGDLS and CDR2 YYNGEE. The CDR3 totals 13 residues. V dropped 1 base and J dropped 8 bases, with 12 bases sitting between them. CDR3 sequence reads: CASSVISGGGYTF. The CDR3 coding sequence is TGTGCCAGCAGCGTAATCTCGGGGGGAGGCTACACCTTC.

This chain uses TRBV11-2 with TRBJ2-1, with TRBD2 matching 12 bases. With V trimmed by 4 bases and J by 15 bases, 4 bases remained unmatched. In germline, CDR1 is SGHAT, CDR2 FQNNGV. This CDR3 spans 12 amino acids. The CDR3 is CASSSGLAGSFF. The CDR3 region has the DNA TGTGCCAGCAGCTCGGGACTAGCGGGCTCGTTCTTC.

This clone ranks as medium-sized. V gene TRBV4-2 combines with J gene TRBJ1-1; D may be TRBD1 (6 bases). Deletions cut 0 bases from V and 6 bases from J, with 14 bases between. This CDR3 region has 15 residues. CDR1 LGHNA and CDR2 YNFKEQ come from the germline V gene. The CDR3 region has the DNA TGTGCCAGCAGCCAAGACTTGCACAGGGAGTCTGAAGCTTTCTTT. Residues: CASSQDLHRESEAFF.

The chain has TRBV24-1 and TRBJ2-2; D perhaps matches TRBD1 (5 bases). Germline CDR1 is KGHDR and CDR2 is SFDVKD. This CDR3 spans 11 amino acids. V was trimmed by 9 bases and J by 6 bases, leaving 7 bases between them. The DNA of the CDR3 is TGTGCCACCCAGGGTTCCGGGGAGCTGTTTTTT. Protein product: CATQGSGELFF.

V gene TRBV7-9 combines with J gene TRBJ2-6; TRBD2 aligns across 7 bases. This CDR3 is 18 amino acids long. In germline, CDR1 is SEHNR, CDR2 FQNEAQ (reference sequence). Germline trimming cut 4 bases from V and 3 bases from J; bases unmatched to any gene: 12. CDR3 in DNA: TGTGCCAGCAGCTCTAGGGTTCGGGGGGACGATGGGGCCAACGTCCTGACTTTC. Its protein is CASSSRVRGDDGANVLTF.

A single count supports this clone. The V call is TRBV5-1, the J call TRBJ1-1, with a possible D match to TRBD1 (5 bases). Germline V gives CDR1 SGHRS, CDR2 YFSETQ. V lost 6 bases, J lost 4 bases, and 16 bases lay in between. The CDR3 runs to 14 residues. The CDR3 reads CASTMDTTRTEAFF. The CDR3 DNA sequence: TGCGCCAGCACTATGGACACAACACGCACTGAAGCTTTCTTT.

The chain uses TRBV6-5 and TRBJ1-1; D is possibly TRBD1 (5 bases). Trimming took off 6 bases at V and 0 bases at J, with 11 bases between the two ends. This CDR3 is 14 amino acids long. Germline CDR1 reads MNHEY; CDR2 reads SVGAGI. The CDR3 DNA follows: TGTGCCAGCAGCCCGGGGGTGGTGAACACTGAAGCTTTCTTT. It specifies CASSPGVVNTEAFF.

The chain combines TRBV19 with TRBJ2-3; D possibly corresponds to TRBD2 (5 bases). The CDR3 totals 14 residues. Deletions cut 8 bases from V and 4 bases from J, with 16 bases between. Per the germline V gene, CDR1 is LNHDA and CDR2 is SQIVND (reference sequence). CDR3 sequence reads: CASGLTGSADTQYF. For the CDR3, the DNA is TGTGCCAGTGGCCTTACGGGGTCGGCAGATACGCAGTATTTT.

This clone occurred many times. V is TRBV5-3 and J is TRBJ1-2; D is unclear. TRBV5-3 is placed among ORFs of uncertain function. The CDR3 is 12 residues long. V was pared by 9 bases and J by 5 bases, with 14 bases between. The CDR3 protein is CATATFRYGYTF. CDR3 bases: TGTGCCACGGCGACATTTAGGTATGGCTACACCTTC.

The chain links TRBV3-1 (or the pseudogene TRBV3-2) to TRBJ2-5; 12 nucleotides agree with TRBD2. Germline-derived CDR1 and CDR2 are LGHDT and YNNKEL (reference sequence). This CDR3 region has 16 residues. Unmatched junction bases numbered 4, after V lost 4 bases and J lost 1 base. In DNA, the CDR3 is TGTGCCAGCAGCCGACTAGCGGGGGCTCCCCAAGAGACCCAGTACTTC. This encodes CASSRLAGAPQETQYF.

The V and J genes are TRBV4-2 and TRBJ2-3; a weak D match, TRBD1 (6 bases). With 5 bases removed from V and 3 bases from J, the gap between germline ends came to 12 bases. Germline V lookup: CDR1 LGHNA, CDR2 YNFKEQ. CDR3 size: 14 residues. CDR3 sequence (DNA): TGTGCCAGCAGCGCTCCCGGACAGACAGATACGCAGTATTTT. This translates into CASSAPGQTDTQYF.

This chain joins TRBV12-1 and TRBJ1-5; TRBD1, as called in the table, went unchecked against the DNA. TRBV12-1 is a pseudogene segment. This CDR3 has 15 residues. DNA for the CDR3: TGTGCCAGCAGCTTTGAGGGGACAGTCAATCAGCCCCAGCATTTT. Its translation is CASSFEGTVNQPQHF.

The gene calls are TRBV6-6 and TRBJ1-5, with D unclear. Germline values: CDR1 MNHNY, CDR2 SVGAGI (reference sequence). The ends were cut back, 6 bases at V and 0 bases at J, with 6 bases in the middle. The CDR3 is 13 amino acids. This CDR3 reads CASRSSSNQPQHF. CDR3 DNA: TGTGCCAGCAGGAGTAGTAGCAATCAGCCCCAGCATTTT.

This clone was counted many times. The chain has TRBV19 and TRBJ1-2; D not resolved. Looked up from germline, CDR1 is LNHDA and CDR2 is SQIVND (reference sequence). This CDR3 is built from 14 residues. V was shortened by 5 bases and J by 6 bases, with 16 bases between the two germline ends. The CDR3 sequence: CASSRRGIEHGYTF. For the CDR3, the DNA is TGTGCCAGTAGTCGGCGGGGAATCGAGCATGGCTACACCTTC.

Only one count was recorded for this clone. J is TRBJ1-1 and V is TRBV10-2; tentative D call: TRBD1 (5 bases). The CDR3 consists of 14 residues. The V and J ends lost 4 bases and 2 bases respectively, with 11 bases between them. Per germline, CDR1 WSHSY and CDR2 SAAADI. In nucleotides, the CDR3 is TGCGCCAGCAGTGGGACAAGGGGAAACACTGAAGCTTTCTTT. Its protein is CASSGTRGNTEAFF.

The chain combines TRBV28 with TRBJ1-2; 8 nucleotides align to TRBD1. V was clipped by 3 bases and J by 4 bases; unmatched bases: 4. The CDR3 is 14 amino acids. Germline-derived CDR1 and CDR2 are MDHEN and SYDVKM. Written as DNA, the CDR3 is TGTGCCAGCAGTTTGCCAACAGGGGGCTATGGCTACACCTTC. Translation gives CASSLPTGGYGYTF.

The chain employs TRBV5-4 and TRBJ2-3; 9 bases match TRBD2. The trim removed 4 bases at V and 3 bases at J, leaving 6 bases unmatched. The germline gives CDR1 SGHNT, CDR2 YYREEE (reference sequence). CDR3 size: 15 residues. The CDR3 sequence is CASSRGLASTDTQYF. The CDR3 DNA reads as TGTGCCAGCAGCAGGGGACTAGCTTCGACAGATACGCAGTATTTT.